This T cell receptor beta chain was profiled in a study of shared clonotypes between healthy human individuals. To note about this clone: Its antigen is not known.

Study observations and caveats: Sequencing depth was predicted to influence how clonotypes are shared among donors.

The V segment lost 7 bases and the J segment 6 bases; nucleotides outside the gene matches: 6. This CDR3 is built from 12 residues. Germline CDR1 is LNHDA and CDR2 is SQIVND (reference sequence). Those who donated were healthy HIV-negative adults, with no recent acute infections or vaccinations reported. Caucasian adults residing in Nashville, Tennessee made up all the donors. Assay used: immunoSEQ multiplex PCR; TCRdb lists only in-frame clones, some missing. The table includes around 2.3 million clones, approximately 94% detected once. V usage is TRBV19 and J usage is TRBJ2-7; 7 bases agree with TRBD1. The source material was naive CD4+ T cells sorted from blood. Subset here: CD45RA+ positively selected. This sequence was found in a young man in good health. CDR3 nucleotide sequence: TGTGCCAGTAACAGGGACAGCTGCGAGCAGTACTTC. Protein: CASNRDSCEQYF. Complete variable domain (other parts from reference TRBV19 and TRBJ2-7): DGGITQSPKYLFRKEGQNVTLSCEQNLNHDAMYWYRQDPGQGLRLIYYSQIVNDFQKGDIAEGYSVSREKKESFPLTVTSAQKNPTAFYLCASNRDSCEQYFGPGTRLTVT.